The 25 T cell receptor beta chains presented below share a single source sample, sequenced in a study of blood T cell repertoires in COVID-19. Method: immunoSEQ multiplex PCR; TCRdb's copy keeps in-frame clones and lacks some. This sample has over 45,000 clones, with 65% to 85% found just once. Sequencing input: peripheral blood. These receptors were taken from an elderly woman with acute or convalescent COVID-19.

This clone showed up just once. The CDR3 is CASSLKYSQVGFAHEQYF. The CDR3 DNA is TGTGCCAGCAGCCTTAAGTATAGCCAAGTGGGTTTCGCCCACGAGCAGTACTTC. The rearrangement joins TRBV14 to TRBJ2-7; unclear D gene. CDR1 and CDR2 (germline): SGHDN, FVKESK. The CDR3 spans 18 residues. Trimming pared 4 bases from V and 5 bases from J, leaving 27 bases between.

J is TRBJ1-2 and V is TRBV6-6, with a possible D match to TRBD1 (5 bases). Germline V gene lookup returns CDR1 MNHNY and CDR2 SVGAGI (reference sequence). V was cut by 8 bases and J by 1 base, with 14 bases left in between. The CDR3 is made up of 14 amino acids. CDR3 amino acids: CASLATDLNYGYTF. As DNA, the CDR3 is TGTGCCAGCCTGGCGACAGACCTTAACTATGGCTACACCTTC.

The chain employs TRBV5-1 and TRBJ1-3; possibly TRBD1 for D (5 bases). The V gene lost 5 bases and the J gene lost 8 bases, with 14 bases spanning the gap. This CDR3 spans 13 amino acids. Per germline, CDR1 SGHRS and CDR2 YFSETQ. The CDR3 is CASRPGVEDTIYF. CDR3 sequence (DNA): TGCGCCAGCAGGCCGGGGGTAGAGGACACCATATATTTT.

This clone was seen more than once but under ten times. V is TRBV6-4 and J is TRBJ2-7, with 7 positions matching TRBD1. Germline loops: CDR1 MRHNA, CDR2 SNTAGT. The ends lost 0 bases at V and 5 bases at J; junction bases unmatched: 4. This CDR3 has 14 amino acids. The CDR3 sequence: CASSDSTGSDEQYF. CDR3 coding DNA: TGTGCCAGCAGTGACTCGACAGGGTCCGACGAGCAGTACTTC.

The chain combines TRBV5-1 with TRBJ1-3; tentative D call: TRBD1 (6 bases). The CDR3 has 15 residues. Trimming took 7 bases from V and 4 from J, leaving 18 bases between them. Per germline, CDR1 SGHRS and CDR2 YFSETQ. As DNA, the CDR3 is TGCGCCAGCCAAGGAGGACAGACCCAAGGAAACACCATATATTTT. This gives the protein CASQGGQTQGNTIYF.

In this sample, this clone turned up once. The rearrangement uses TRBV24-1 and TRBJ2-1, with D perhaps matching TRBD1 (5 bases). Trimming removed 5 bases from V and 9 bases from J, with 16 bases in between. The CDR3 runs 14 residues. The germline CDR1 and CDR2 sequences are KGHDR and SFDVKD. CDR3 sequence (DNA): TGTGCCACCAGTGGTCAAGGGGCGTCAAGTGAGCAGTTCTTC. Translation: CATSGQGASSEQFF.

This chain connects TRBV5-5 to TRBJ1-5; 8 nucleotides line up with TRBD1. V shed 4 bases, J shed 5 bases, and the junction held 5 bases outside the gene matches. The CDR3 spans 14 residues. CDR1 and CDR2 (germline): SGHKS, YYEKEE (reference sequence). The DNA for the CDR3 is TGTGCCAGCAGCGGGACAGGAAACCATCAGCCCCAGCATTTT. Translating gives CASSGTGNHQPQHF.

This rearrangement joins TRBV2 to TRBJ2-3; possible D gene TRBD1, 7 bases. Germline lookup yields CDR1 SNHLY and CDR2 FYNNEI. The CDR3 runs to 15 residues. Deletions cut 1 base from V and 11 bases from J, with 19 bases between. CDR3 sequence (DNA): TGTGCCAGCAGTGAAGAGGGGGGACAGACATTTGGGCAGTATTTT. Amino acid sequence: CASSEEGGQTFGQYF.

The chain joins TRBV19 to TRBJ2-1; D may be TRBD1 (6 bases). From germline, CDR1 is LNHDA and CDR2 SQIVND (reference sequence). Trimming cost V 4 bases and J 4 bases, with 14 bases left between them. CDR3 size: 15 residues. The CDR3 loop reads CASSTPGHPYNEQFF. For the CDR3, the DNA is TGTGCCAGTAGTACCCCGGGACACCCTTACAATGAGCAGTTCTTC.

The CDR3 bases are TGTGCCAGTAGTATAGGGGCTAGCGGCTCCTACGAGCAGTACTTC. Translation: CASSIGASGSYEQYF. V usage is TRBV19 and J usage is TRBJ2-7, with 7 bases matching TRBD2. CDR3 length: 15 residues. CDR1 is LNHDA and CDR2 is SQIVND in the germline V gene (reference sequence). The V and J ends lost 1 base and 0 bases, in that order; junction bases with no gene match: 3.

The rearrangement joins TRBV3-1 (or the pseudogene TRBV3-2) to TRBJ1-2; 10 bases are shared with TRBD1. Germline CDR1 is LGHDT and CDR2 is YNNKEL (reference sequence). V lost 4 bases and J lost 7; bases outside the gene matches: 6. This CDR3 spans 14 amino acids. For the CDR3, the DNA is TGTGCCAGCAGCCTTTTCGACAGGGGGCTTGGCTACACCTTC. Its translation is CASSLFDRGLGYTF.

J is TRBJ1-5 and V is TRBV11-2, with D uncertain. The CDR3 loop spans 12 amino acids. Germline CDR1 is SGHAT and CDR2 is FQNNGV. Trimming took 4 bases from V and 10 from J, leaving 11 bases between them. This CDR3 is CASSSNMAPQHF. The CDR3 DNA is TGTGCCAGCAGCTCCAACATGGCCCCCCAGCATTTT.

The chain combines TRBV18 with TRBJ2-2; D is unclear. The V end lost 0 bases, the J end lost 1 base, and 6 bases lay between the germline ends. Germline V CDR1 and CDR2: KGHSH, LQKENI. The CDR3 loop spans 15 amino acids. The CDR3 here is CASSPPSVNTGELFF. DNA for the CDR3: TGTGCCAGCTCACCACCTTCAGTGAACACCGGGGAGCTGTTTTTT.

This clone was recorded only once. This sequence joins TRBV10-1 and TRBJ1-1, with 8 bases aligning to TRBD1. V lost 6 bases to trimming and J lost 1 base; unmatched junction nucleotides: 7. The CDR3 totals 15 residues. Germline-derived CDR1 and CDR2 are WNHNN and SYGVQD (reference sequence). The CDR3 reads CASRSGTGENTEAFF. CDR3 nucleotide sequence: TGCGCCAGCAGATCCGGGACAGGAGAGAACACTGAAGCTTTCTTT.

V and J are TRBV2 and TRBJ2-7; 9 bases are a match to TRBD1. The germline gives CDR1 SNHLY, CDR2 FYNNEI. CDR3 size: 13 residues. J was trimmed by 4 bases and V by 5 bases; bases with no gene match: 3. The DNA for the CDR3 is TGTGCCAGCAGTTGGGACAGGGCTTACGAGCAGTACTTC. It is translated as CASSWDRAYEQYF.

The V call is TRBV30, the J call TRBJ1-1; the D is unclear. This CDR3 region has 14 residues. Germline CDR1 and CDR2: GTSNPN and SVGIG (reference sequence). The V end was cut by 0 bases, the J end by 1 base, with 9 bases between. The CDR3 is CAWSVSFGNTEAFF. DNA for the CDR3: TGTGCCTGGAGTGTAAGTTTCGGGAACACTGAAGCTTTCTTT.

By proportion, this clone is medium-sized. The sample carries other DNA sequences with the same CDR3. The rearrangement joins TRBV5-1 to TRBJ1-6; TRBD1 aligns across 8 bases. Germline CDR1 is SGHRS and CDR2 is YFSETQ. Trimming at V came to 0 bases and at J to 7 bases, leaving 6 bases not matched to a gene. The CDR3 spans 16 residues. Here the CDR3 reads CASSLGYGQGNSPLHF. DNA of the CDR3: TGCGCCAGCAGCTTGGGGTACGGACAGGGAAATTCACCCCTCCACTTT.

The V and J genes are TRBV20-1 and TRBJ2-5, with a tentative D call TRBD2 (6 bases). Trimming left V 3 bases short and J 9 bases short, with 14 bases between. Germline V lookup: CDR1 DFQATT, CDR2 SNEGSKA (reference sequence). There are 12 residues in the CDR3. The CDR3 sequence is CSASVRESAQYF. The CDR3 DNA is TGCAGTGCTAGTGTGCGGGAATCGGCCCAGTACTTC.

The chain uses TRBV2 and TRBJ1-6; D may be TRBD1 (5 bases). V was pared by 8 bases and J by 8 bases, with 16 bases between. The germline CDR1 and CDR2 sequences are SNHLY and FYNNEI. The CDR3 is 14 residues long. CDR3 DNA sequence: TGTGCCAGCCACCAGACCGGAGGGGATTCACCCCTCCACTTT. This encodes CASHQTGGDSPLHF.

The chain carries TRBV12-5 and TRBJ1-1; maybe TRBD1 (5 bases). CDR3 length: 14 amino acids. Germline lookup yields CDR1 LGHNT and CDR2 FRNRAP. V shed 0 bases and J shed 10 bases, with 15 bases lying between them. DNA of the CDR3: TGTGCTAGTGGTTTGGTCCAGGGAGGGTCGGCAGCTTTCTTT. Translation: CASGLVQGGSAAFF.

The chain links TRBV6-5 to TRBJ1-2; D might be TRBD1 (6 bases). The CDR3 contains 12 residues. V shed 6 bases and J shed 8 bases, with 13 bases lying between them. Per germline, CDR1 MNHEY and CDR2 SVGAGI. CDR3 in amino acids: CASSQTGDGYTF. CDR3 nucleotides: TGTGCCAGCAGCCAGACAGGTGACGGCTACACCTTC.

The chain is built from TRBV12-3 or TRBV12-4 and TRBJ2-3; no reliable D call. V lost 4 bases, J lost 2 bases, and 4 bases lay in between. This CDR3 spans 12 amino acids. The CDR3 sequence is CASSSYTDTQYF. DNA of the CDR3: TGTGCCAGCAGTTCTTACACAGATACGCAGTATTTT.

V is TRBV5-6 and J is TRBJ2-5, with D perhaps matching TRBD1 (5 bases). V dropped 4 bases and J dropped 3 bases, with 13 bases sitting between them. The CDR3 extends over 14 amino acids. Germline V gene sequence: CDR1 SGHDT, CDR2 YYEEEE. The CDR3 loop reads CASSIYQGKETQYF. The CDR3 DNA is TGTGCCAGCAGCATCTACCAGGGTAAAGAGACCCAGTACTTC. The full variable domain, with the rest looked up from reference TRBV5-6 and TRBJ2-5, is DAGVTQSPTHLIKTRGQQVTLRCSPKSGHDTVSWYQQALGQGPQFIFQYYEEEERQRGNFPDRFSGHQFPNYSSELNVNALLLGDSALYLCASSIYQGKETQYFGPGTRLLVL.

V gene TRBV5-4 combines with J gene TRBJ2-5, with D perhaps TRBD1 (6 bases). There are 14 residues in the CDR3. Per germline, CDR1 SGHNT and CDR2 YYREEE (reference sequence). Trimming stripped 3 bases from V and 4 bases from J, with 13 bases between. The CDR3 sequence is CASSSTGLGETQYF. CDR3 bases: TGTGCCAGCAGCTCCACAGGGTTAGGAGAGACCCAGTACTTC. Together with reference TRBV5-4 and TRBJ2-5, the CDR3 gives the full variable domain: ETGVTQSPTHLIKTRGQQVTLRCSSQSGHNTVSWYQQALGQGPQFIFQYYREEENGRGNFPPRFSGLQFPNYSSELNVNALELDDSALYLCASSSTGLGETQYFGPGTRLLVL.

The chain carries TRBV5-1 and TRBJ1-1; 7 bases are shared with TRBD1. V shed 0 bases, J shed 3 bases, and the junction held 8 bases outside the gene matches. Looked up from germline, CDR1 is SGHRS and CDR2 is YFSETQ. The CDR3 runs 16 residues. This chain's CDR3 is CASSLDRGVVDTEAFF. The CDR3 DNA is TGCGCCAGCAGCTTGGACAGGGGTGTCGTGGACACTGAAGCTTTCTTT.